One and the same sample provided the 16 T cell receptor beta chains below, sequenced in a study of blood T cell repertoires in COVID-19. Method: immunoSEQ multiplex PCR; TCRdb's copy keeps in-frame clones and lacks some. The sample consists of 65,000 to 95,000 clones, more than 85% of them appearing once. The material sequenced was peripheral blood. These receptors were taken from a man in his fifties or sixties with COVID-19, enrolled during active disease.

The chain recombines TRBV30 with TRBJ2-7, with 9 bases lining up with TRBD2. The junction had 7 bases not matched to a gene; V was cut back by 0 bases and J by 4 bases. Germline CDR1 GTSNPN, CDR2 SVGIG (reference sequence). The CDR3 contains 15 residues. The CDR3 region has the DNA TGTGCCTGGAGTGTGCTAGCGGGATTCTGTTACGAGCAGTACGTC. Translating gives CAWSVLAGFCYEQYV.

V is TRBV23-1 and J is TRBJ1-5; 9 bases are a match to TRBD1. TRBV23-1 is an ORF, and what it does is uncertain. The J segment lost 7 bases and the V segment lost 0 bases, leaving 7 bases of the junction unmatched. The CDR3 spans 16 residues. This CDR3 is CASSQSGTGCEQPQHF. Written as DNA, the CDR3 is TGCGCCAGCAGTCAATCCGGGACAGGGTGTGAGCAGCCCCAGCATTTT.

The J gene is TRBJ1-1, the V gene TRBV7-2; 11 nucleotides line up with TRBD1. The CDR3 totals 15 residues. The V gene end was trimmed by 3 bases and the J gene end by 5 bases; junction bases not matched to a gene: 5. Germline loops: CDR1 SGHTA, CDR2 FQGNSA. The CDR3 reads CASSFLGQGATEAFF. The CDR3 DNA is TGTGCCAGCAGCTTCTTAGGACAGGGGGCGACTGAAGCTTTCTTT.

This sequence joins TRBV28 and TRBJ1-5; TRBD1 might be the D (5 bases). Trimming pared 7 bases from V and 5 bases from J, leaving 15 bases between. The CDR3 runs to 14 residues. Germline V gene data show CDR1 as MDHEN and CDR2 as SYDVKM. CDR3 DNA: TGTGCCAGCATGCGCAGGGTCGGGCATCAGCCCCAGCATTTT. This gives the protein CASMRRVGHQPQHF. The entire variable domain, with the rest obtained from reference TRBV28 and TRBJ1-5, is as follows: DVKVTQSSRYLVKRTGEKVFLECVQDMDHENMFWYRQDPGLGLRLIYFSYDVKMKEKGDIPEGYSVSREKKERFSLILESASTNQTSMYLCASMRRVGHQPQHFGDGTRLSIL.

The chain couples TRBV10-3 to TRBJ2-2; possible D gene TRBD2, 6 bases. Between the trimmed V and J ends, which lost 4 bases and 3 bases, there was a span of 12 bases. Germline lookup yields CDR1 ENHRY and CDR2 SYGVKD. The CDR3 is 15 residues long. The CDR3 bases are TGTGCCATCAGTGCACGCAGGGAGGACACCGGGGAGCTGTTTTTT. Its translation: CAISARREDTGELFF.

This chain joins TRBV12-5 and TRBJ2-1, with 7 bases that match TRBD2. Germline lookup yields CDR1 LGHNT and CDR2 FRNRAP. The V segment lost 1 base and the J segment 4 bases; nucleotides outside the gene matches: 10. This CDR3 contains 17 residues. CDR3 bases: TGTGCTAGTGGTTTGGGCGGGGTAGCGGGTTTATACAATGAGCAGTTCTTC. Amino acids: CASGLGGVAGLYNEQFF.

CDR3 protein: CASSEFKGTGELFF. CDR3 sequence (DNA): TGTGCCAGCAGTGAATTTAAGGGGACCGGGGAGCTGTTTTTT. The chain is built from TRBV25-1 and TRBJ2-2; perhaps TRBD1 as D (5 bases). The V end was cut by 1 base, the J end by 5 bases, with 8 bases between. The CDR3 runs to 14 residues. Germline lookup yields CDR1 MGHDK and CDR2 SYGVNS.

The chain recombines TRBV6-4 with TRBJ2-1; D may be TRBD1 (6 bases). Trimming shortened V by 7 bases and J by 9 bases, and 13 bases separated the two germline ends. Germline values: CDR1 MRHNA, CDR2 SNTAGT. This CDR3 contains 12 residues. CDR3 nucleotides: TGTGCCAGCACTCCACAGGGCAGTGAGCAGTTCTTC. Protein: CASTPQGSEQFF.

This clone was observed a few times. CDR3 region: CASSYSGTGTQPQHF. The CDR3 nucleotides are TGTGCCAGCAGTTACTCCGGGACAGGGACTCAGCCCCAGCATTTT. The genes are TRBV6-2 or TRBV6-3 and TRBJ1-5; TRBD1 matches 9 bases. The CDR3 totals 15 residues. The V segment lost 0 bases and the J segment 6 bases; nucleotides outside the gene matches: 3. CDR1 and CDR2 from the germline V gene are MNHEY and SVGEGT.

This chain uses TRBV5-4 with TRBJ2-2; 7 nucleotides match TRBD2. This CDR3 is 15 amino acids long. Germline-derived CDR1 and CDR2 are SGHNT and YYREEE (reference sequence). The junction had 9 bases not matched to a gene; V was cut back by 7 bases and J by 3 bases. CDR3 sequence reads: CASGVAGVDTGELFF. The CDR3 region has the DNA TGTGCCAGCGGGGTCGCGGGAGTAGACACCGGGGAGCTGTTTTTT.

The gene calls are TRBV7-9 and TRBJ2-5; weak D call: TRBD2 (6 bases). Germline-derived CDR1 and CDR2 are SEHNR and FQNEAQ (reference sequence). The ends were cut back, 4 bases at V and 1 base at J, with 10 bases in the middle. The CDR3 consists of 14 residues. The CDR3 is CASSYGAGQETQYF. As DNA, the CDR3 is TGTGCCAGCAGCTACGGAGCGGGCCAAGAGACCCAGTACTTC.

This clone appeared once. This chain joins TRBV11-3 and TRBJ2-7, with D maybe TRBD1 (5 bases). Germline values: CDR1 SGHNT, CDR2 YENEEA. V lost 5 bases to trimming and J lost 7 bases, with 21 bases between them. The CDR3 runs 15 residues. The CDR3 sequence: CASSLTHASSGEQYF. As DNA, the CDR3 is TGTGCCAGCAGCCTCACCCATGCCTCATCAGGGGAGCAGTACTTC.

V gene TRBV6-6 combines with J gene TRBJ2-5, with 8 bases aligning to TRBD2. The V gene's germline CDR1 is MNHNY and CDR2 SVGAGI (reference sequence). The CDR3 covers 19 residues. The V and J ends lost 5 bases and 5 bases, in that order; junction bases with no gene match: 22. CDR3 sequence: CASSLHWGNVAGRRETQYF. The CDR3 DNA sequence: TGTGCCAGCAGTCTCCACTGGGGGAACGTAGCGGGACGTCGGGAGACCCAGTACTTC.

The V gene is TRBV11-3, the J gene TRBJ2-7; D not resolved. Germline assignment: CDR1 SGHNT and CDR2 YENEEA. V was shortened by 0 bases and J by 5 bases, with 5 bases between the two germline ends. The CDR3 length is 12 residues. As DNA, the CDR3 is TGTGCCAGCAGCTTAGATCGGGACGAGCAGTACTTC. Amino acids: CASSLDRDEQYF.

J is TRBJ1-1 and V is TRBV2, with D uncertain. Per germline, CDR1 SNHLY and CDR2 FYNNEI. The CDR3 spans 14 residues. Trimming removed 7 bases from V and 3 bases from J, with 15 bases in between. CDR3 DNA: TGTGCCAGCATCCTCACAGTCTTTTACACTGAAGCTTTCTTT. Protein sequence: CASILTVFYTEAFF.

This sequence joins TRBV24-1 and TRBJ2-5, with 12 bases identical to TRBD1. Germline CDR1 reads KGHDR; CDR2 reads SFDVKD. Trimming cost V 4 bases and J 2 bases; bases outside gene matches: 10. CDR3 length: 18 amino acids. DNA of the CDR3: TGTGCCACCAGTGACGCAAGGGACAGGGGGCCTTGGCAAGAGACCCAGTACTTC. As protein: CATSDARDRGPWQETQYF.